The sequence of this TCR beta chain was determined in a study of radiotherapy plus CTLA-4 blockade in lung cancer. At the level of the study: An objective response was seen in about a sixth of patients, and disease control in 25% to 40%. Overall study findings and caveats: Clones derived from tumor TCRs expanded in blood after radiotherapy plus ipilimumab. The best prediction of response reportedly came from early blood T cell clone dynamics, with interferon-beta.

Repertoires were generated with immunoSEQ multiplex PCR, while TCRdb's copy carries only in-frame clones and drops some. This sample has 55,000 to 65,000 clones; about 72% occur once, and the top ten carry 2.5% to 3%. V was trimmed by 9 bases and J by 1 base, leaving 9 bases between them. The CDR3 consists of 13 residues. Germline CDR1 SNHLY, CDR2 FYNNEI. This clone was counted only a few times. The antigen is not known. Chemo-refractory metastatic non-small-cell lung cancer patients were treated with focal radiation plus CTLA-4 blockade with ipilimumab. This sequence originates from a human donor with non-small cell lung cancer who had a complete response to radiotherapy plus ipilimumab. The chain joins TRBV2 to TRBJ1-4; a possible D gene is TRBD1 (5 bases). The sample was peripheral blood, taken from a patient treated with radiotherapy plus ipilimumab. The DNA for the CDR3 is TGTGCCAGTAGACAGCTAACTAATGAAAAACTGTTTTTT. Its translation is CASRQLTNEKLFF. Combining the CDR3 with reference TRBV2 and TRBJ1-4 gives the whole variable domain EPEVTQTPSHQVTQMGQEVILRCVPISNHLYFYWYRQILGQKVEFLVSFYNNEISEKSEIFDDQFSVERPDGSNFTLKIRSTKLEDSAMYFCASRQLTNEKLFFGSGTQLSVL.